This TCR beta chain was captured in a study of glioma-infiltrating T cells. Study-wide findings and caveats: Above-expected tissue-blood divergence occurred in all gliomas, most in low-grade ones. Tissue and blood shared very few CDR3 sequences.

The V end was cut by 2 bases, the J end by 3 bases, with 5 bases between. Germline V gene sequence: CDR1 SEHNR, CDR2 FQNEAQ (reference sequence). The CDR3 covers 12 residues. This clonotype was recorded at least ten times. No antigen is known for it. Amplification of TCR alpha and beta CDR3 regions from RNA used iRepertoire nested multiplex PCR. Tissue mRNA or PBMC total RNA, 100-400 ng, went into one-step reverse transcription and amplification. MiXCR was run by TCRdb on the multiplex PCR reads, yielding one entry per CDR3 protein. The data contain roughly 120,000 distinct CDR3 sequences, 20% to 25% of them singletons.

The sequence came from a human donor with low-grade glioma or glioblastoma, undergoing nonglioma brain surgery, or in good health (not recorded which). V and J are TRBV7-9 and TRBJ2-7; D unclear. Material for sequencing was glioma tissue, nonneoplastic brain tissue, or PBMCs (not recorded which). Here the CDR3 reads CASSLTSYEQYF. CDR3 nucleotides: TGTGCCAGCAGCTTAACCAGCTACGAGCAGTACTTC.